A selection of T cell receptor beta chains follows, all from one sample in a study of beta chain features in type 1 diabetes. The method was immunoSEQ multiplex PCR; TCRdb's version includes in-frame clones alone and lacks a portion of them. The repertoire consists of about 160,000 clones, with approximately 9% occurring once and the leading ten covering over 2%. The sample was central memory CD4+ T cells from blood. These receptors were taken from a woman aged 18-30 years in good health. Both conserved end residues are part of each CDR3. Fields, in order: D gene, clone size, J gene, V gene, CDR3 protein, CDR3 DNA. D genes are given only for firm matches. Size values are once, few and many counts, or a class for expanded clones, and some rows have none.

TRBD2 few TRBJ2-5 TRBV7-9 CASRGGLAGEETQYF TGTGCCAGCAGGGGGGGACTAGCGGGAGAAGAGACCCAGTACTTC
. few TRBJ1-3 TRBV30 CAQRTAGSGNTIYF TGTGCCCAGAGGACAGCCGGCTCTGGAAACACCATATATTTT
TRBD2 . TRBJ2-7 TRBV7-9 CASSLSSGTSGRASYEQYF TGTGCCAGCAGCTTAAGTTCGGGGACTAGCGGGAGGGCCTCCTACGAGCAGTACTTC
TRBD2 . TRBJ2-1 TRBV28 CASSSPTSGMGNEQFF TGTGCCAGCAGTTCACCAACTAGCGGGATGGGCAATGAGCAGTTCTTC
. . TRBJ2-3 TRBV5-1 CASSLLGSDTQYF TGCGCCAGCAGCCTCCTAGGTTCAGATACGCAGTATTTT
TRBD1 . TRBJ1-5 TRBV27 CASGRLTGDSNQPQHF TGTGCCAGCGGCCGGCTTACAGGGGATAGCAATCAGCCCCAGCATTTT
TRBD1 . TRBJ2-3 TRBV4-2 CASSLGQGADTQYF TGTGCCAGCAGCTTGGGACAGGGGGCAGATACGCAGTATTTT
. . TRBJ1-1 TRBV7-3 CASSLDPSGEAFF TGTGCCAGCAGCTTAGACCCGTCGGGTGAAGCTTTCTTT
TRBD1 few TRBJ2-7 TRBV6-1 CASTWDRAYEQYF TGTGCCAGCACCTGGGACAGGGCCTACGAGCAGTACTTC
TRBD2 . TRBJ2-7 TRBV5-1 CASSWEGQGTYEQYF TGCGCCAGCAGCTGGGAGGGCCAGGGAACCTACGAGCAGTACTTC
. . TRBJ2-1 TRBV2 CASKRSATYNEQFF TGTGCCAGCAAACGCAGCGCGACCTACAATGAGCAGTTCTTC
TRBD2 few TRBJ2-5 TRBV27 CASSLSWRGETQYF TGTGCCAGCAGTTTATCGTGGCGGGGGGAGACCCAGTACTTC
TRBD1 . TRBJ2-2 TRBV4-3 CASSQDYGFIRGYTGELFF TGCGCCAGCAGCCAAGATTATGGATTCATCAGGGGGTACACCGGGGAGCTGTTTTTT
. . TRBJ1-5 TRBV9 CASSERDNDQPQHF TGTGCCAGCAGCGAAAGGGACAATGATCAGCCCCAGCATTTT
. few TRBJ2-1 TRBV6-6 CASSPPLVDEQFF TGTGCCAGCAGTCCCCCCTTAGTGGATGAGCAGTTCTTC
TRBD1 . TRBJ2-2 TRBV9 CASSVGGGTGVGELFF TGTGCCAGCAGCGTAGGAGGAGGGACAGGGGTCGGGGAGCTGTTTTTT
. . TRBJ1-1 TRBV5-8 CASSYGYTEAFF TGTGCCAGCAGTTACGGGTACACTGAAGCTTTCTTT
TRBD2 . TRBJ2-5 TRBV11-2 CASSLLPFGRTSGGETQYF TGTGCCAGCAGCCTCCTCCCTTTCGGGCGGACTAGCGGGGGTGAGACCCAGTACTTC
TRBD1 few TRBJ1-2 TRBV2 CASSDPGQGTYGYTF TGTGCCAGCAGTGATCCGGGACAGGGGACCTATGGCTACACCTTC
TRBD2 . TRBJ2-7 TRBV4-2 CASSQEGGFEQYF TGTGCCAGCAGCCAAGAGGGAGGGTTTGAGCAGTACTTC
TRBD2 . TRBJ2-5 TRBV28 CASSSGTRAGQETQYF TGTGCCAGCAGTTCCGGGACTAGGGCCGGCCAAGAGACCCAGTACTTC
TRBD1 . TRBJ2-6 TRBV5-4 CASSSTGGSGANVLTF TGTGCCAGCAGCTCGACAGGGGGCAGTGGGGCCAACGTCCTGACTTTC
TRBD1 few TRBJ2-2 TRBV7-9 CASRGQGTGELFF TGTGCCAGCAGGGGACAGGGCACCGGGGAGCTGTTTTTT
TRBD1 . TRBJ1-6 TRBV7-2 CASSAPGQLRSNSPLHF TGTGCCAGCAGCGCCCCGGGACAGCTCAGGAGTAATTCACCCCTCCACTTT
. . TRBJ2-7 TRBV7-9 CASSSRTKGTYEQYF TGTGCCAGCAGCTCACGGACAAAGGGAACCTACGAGCAGTACTTC
. once TRBJ2-6 TRBV5-4 CASSAGAGANVLTF TGTGCCAGCAGTGCAGGGGCCGGGGCCAACGTCCTGACTTTC
. few TRBJ2-3 TRBV2 CASTGEYTDTQYF TGTGCCAGCACCGGGGAATACACAGATACGCAGTATTTT
. many TRBJ2-1 TRBV23-1 CASSQYTQGRCNEQFF TGCGCCAGCAGTCAATATACACAGGGGAGGTGCAATGAGCAGTTCTTC
. few TRBJ2-1 TRBV5-1 CASSLEQISYNEQFF TGCGCCAGCAGCTTAGAACAAATCTCCTACAATGAGCAGTTCTTC
. . TRBJ1-4 TRBV9 CASSVDWGGSNEKLFF TGTGCCAGCAGCGTAGATTGGGGCGGATCTAATGAAAAACTGTTTTTT
. . TRBJ2-7 TRBV2 CASQNYEQYF TGTGCCAGCCAGAACTACGAGCAGTACTTC
TRBD1 few TRBJ2-7 TRBV7-2 CASSEGDRGEQYF TGTGCCAGCAGTGAAGGGGACAGGGGCGAGCAGTACTTC
. few TRBJ2-3 TRBV7-9 CASSNSGPAYTQYF TGTGCCAGCAGCAATAGCGGACCTGCATATACGCAGTATTTT
. . TRBJ1-1 TRBV7-6 CASSPGGSLNTEAFF TGTGCCAGCAGCCCAGGAGGGTCTTTGAACACTGAAGCTTTCTTT
. . TRBJ1-1 TRBV7-2 CASSRGGMNTEAFF TGTGCCAGCAGCCGGGGGGGTATGAACACTGAAGCTTTCTTT
. . TRBJ1-2 TRBV6-6 CASRLLQESNYGYTF TGTGCCAGCAGACTACTACAAGAGTCTAACTATGGCTACACCTTC
TRBD2 . TRBJ2-3 TRBV5-1 CASSLEAGEKGDTQYF TGCGCCAGCAGCTTGGAAGCGGGAGAGAAGGGAGATACGCAGTATTTT
. few TRBJ1-2 TRBV29-1 CSVERAERAGGYTF TGCAGCGTTGAACGGGCAGAGAGGGCTGGTGGCTACACCTTC
. few TRBJ2-6 TRBV7-2 CASSPRLGSSGANVLTF TGCGCCAGCAGCCCTCGTCTCGGGAGCTCTGGGGCCAACGTCCTGACTTTC
TRBD2 . TRBJ2-1 TRBV2 CASGTSVYNEQFF TGTGCCTCCGGGACTAGCGTTTACAATGAGCAGTTCTTC
TRBD2 . TRBJ2-1 TRBV7-2 CASSFTSVSYNEQFF TGTGCCAGCAGCTTTACTAGCGTCTCCTACAATGAGCAGTTCTTC
. few TRBJ2-7 TRBV25-1 CASSEFRDPAVAEQYF TGTGCCAGCAGTGAGTTTAGAGATCCCGCGGTCGCCGAGCAGTACTTC
. . TRBJ2-3 TRBV18 CASSPHEGTDTQYF TGTGCCAGCTCACCACATGAGGGAACAGATACGCAGTATTTT
. few TRBJ2-7 TRBV25-1 CASSELGTGPHSYEQYF TGTGCCAGCAGTGAATTGGGTACAGGGCCGCATTCCTACGAGCAGTACTTC
TRBD1 . TRBJ2-1 TRBV7-2 CASSLNQGAGNEQFF TGTGCCAGCAGCTTAAATCAGGGGGCTGGCAATGAGCAGTTCTTC